These 29 T cell receptor beta chains were sequenced from one sample in a study of blood T cell repertoires in COVID-19. Libraries were prepared by immunoSEQ multiplex PCR; TCRdb keeps only in-frame clonotypes and omits some of them. In the table there are 30,000 to 50,000 clones, around three quarters of which are singletons. Sequencing used peripheral blood. Receptor source: a man at least 80 years old with active or convalescent COVID-19.

The rearrangement links TRBV9 to TRBJ1-6, with 9 bases lining up with TRBD1. V dropped 3 bases and J dropped 13; count of bases not matched to a gene: 8. The germline gives CDR1 SGDLS, CDR2 YYNGEE. The CDR3 runs to 14 residues. The CDR3 is CASSAGTGFSPLHF. CDR3 bases: TGTGCCAGCAGCGCCGGGACAGGGTTTTCCCCCCTCCACTTT.

The V call is TRBV27, the J call TRBJ2-1; D is possibly TRBD2 (6 bases). V was clipped by 5 bases and J by 3 bases, with 17 bases between them. Germline-derived CDR1 and CDR2 are MNHEY and SMNVEV (reference sequence). This CDR3 has 16 amino acids. Written as DNA, the CDR3 is TGTGCCAGCAGTCCCCACCGGGCGGGATTCTACAATGAGCAGTTCTTC. Protein product: CASSPHRAGFYNEQFF.

This clone was recorded a few times. The V call is TRBV28, the J call TRBJ1-4, with TRBD1 as a possible D gene (6 bases). This CDR3 has 14 amino acids. Germline lookup yields CDR1 MDHEN and CDR2 SYDVKM. V gave up 7 bases and J gave up 4 bases, with 13 bases separating them. The CDR3 here is CASTMQGNNEKLFF. The DNA of the CDR3 is TGTGCCAGCACTATGCAGGGGAATAATGAAAAACTGTTTTTT.

The J gene is TRBJ1-3, the V gene TRBV9; 9 bases map to TRBD1. Germline assignment: CDR1 SGDLS and CDR2 YYNGEE. V was pared by 0 bases and J by 1 base, with 5 bases of the junction left unmatched. CDR3 length: 17 amino acids. CDR3 DNA sequence: TGTGCCAGCAGCGTAGCAACCGGGACAGGGTCTGGAAACACCATATATTTT. It specifies CASSVATGTGSGNTIYF.

The rearrangement uses TRBV18 and TRBJ1-2, with D hard to call. Germline lookup yields CDR1 KGHSH and CDR2 LQKENI. The V and J ends lost 1 base and 7 bases respectively, with 7 bases between them. The CDR3 is 12 amino acids. DNA for the CDR3: TGTGCCAGCTCACCACGGGAGGCTGGCTACACCTTC. This gives the protein CASSPREAGYTF.

The chain uses TRBV5-1 and TRBJ2-2; 8 nucleotides match TRBD2. The CDR3 extends over 15 amino acids. Trimming removed 4 bases from V and 6 bases from J; junction bases left unmatched: 8. CDR1 is SGHRS and CDR2 is YFSETQ in the germline V gene. CDR3 nucleotide sequence: TGCGCCAGCAGCCTTTGGACTAGCAGGTCCGGGGAGCTGTTTTTT. It yields the protein CASSLWTSRSGELFF.

The chain uses TRBV30 and TRBJ2-3; perhaps TRBD2 as D (6 bases). The CDR3 spans 18 residues. Trimming stripped 0 bases from V and 2 bases from J, with 21 bases between. Germline loops: CDR1 GTSNPN, CDR2 SVGIG (reference sequence). CDR3 bases: TGTGCCTGGAGTGTACGGCGGGGTGGGGCGGGGACCACAGATACGCAGTATTTT. Amino acids: CAWSVRRGGAGTTDTQYF. The complete variable domain, with remaining parts taken from reference TRBV30 and TRBJ2-3, reads SQTIHQWPATLVQPVGSPLSLECTVEGTSNPNLYWYRQAAGRGLQLLFYSVGIGQISSEVPQNLSASRPQDRQFILSSKKLLLSDSGFYLCAWSVRRGGAGTTDTQYFGPGTRLTVL.

The chain links TRBV6-5 to TRBJ1-4; tentative D call: TRBD1 (6 bases). Germline-derived CDR1 and CDR2 are MNHEY and SVGAGI. The CDR3 contains 14 residues. V lost 5 bases, J lost 6 bases, and 13 bases lay in between. The CDR3 sequence is CASSKQGLDEKLFF. CDR3 bases: TGTGCCAGCAGTAAACAGGGTTTGGATGAAAAACTGTTTTTT.

This clone was observed once. The J gene is TRBJ2-2, the V gene TRBV5-1; TRBD1 aligns across 10 bases. CDR1 is SGHRS and CDR2 is YFSETQ in the germline V gene. With 4 bases clipped from V and 5 bases from J, the junction kept 11 bases outside the gene matches. The CDR3 has 17 residues. As DNA, the CDR3 is TGCGCCAGCAGCCCTCCTCGACAGGGGGCTTGGACCGGGGAGCTGTTTTTT. Amino acid sequence: CASSPPRQGAWTGELFF.

The rearrangement joins TRBV19 to TRBJ2-1; 8 bases align to TRBD2. The CDR3 is made up of 14 amino acids. The J segment lost 2 bases and the V segment lost 5 bases, leaving 2 bases of the junction unmatched. Germline values: CDR1 LNHDA, CDR2 SQIVND (reference sequence). This CDR3 is CASSGAGAYNEQFF. The CDR3 coding sequence is TGTGCCAGTAGTGGAGCGGGGGCCTACAATGAGCAGTTCTTC.

The V call is TRBV30, the J call TRBJ2-5; D is unclear. Germline CDR1 is GTSNPN and CDR2 is SVGIG (reference sequence). This CDR3 spans 12 amino acids. Between the trimmed V and J ends, which lost 4 bases and 2 bases, there was a span of 8 bases. CDR3 amino acids: CAWNTEQETQYF. CDR3 bases: TGTGCCTGGAATACGGAGCAAGAGACCCAGTACTTC.

V usage is TRBV11-2 and J usage is TRBJ2-3, with unresolved D. The V and J ends lost 0 bases and 4 bases respectively, with 11 bases between them. CDR3 size: 15 residues. Germline V gene lookup returns CDR1 SGHAT and CDR2 FQNNGV. CDR3 coding DNA: TGTGCCAGCAGCTTAGATCGGCGTCAGGCAGATACGCAGTATTTT. This translates into CASSLDRRQADTQYF.

The chain uses TRBV5-1 and TRBJ1-1; 9 bases align to TRBD1. CDR1 is SGHRS and CDR2 is YFSETQ in the germline V gene. Losses at the gene ends were 4 bases for V and 4 bases for J; bases not matched to a gene: 5. The CDR3 is 14 amino acids. The CDR3 sequence: CASSTGQGITEAFF. The CDR3 nucleotides are TGCGCCAGCAGCACGGGACAGGGTATCACTGAAGCTTTCTTT.

This clone was seen a handful of times. The rearrangement links TRBV28 to TRBJ2-4, with no clear D. The CDR3 has 14 residues. The germline gives CDR1 MDHEN, CDR2 SYDVKM. The germline V and J ends were trimmed by 5 bases and 3 bases, with 11 bases remaining between them. The CDR3 nucleotides are TGTGCCAGCAGTGGTAGGCGCGGCAAAAACATTCAGTACTTC. Translated: CASSGRRGKNIQYF.

The chain uses TRBV19 and TRBJ1-5; D may be TRBD1 (5 bases). The CDR3 covers 14 residues. In germline, CDR1 is LNHDA, CDR2 SQIVND (reference sequence). The V end lost 4 bases, the J end lost 6 bases, and 13 bases lay between the germline ends. The CDR3 protein is CASSTGPGGQPQHF. The DNA for the CDR3 is TGTGCCAGTAGTACGGGTCCCGGGGGTCAGCCCCAGCATTTT.

This chain uses TRBV10-3 with TRBJ2-2; weak D call: TRBD1 (6 bases). This CDR3 contains 13 residues. CDR1 ENHRY and CDR2 SYGVKD come from the germline V gene. The CDR3 sequence is CASRTVNTGELFF. CDR3 DNA sequence: TGTGCATCGAGGACAGTGAACACCGGGGAGCTGTTTTTT.

The chain has TRBV14 and TRBJ1-1, with a possible D match to TRBD1 (5 bases). The CDR3 totals 14 residues. Germline values: CDR1 SGHDN, CDR2 FVKESK. Trimming shortened V by 4 bases and J by 3 bases, and 12 bases separated the two germline ends. In nucleotides, the CDR3 is TGTGCCAGCAGCCTAGAAGACAGCTACACTGAAGCTTTCTTT. Its translation: CASSLEDSYTEAFF.

The V and J genes are TRBV6-5 and TRBJ2-5, with 7 bases that match TRBD1. This CDR3 comprises 14 residues. After removal of 4 bases from V and 6 bases from J, the junction contained 8 bases not matched to a gene. Germline CDR1 and CDR2: MNHEY and SVGAGI. CDR3 sequence (DNA): TGTGCCAGCAGTTCAGGGGGTTGGGTAAAGACCCAGTACTTC. This codes for CASSSGGWVKTQYF.

The chain is built from TRBV28 and TRBJ1-3; 9 bases are a match to TRBD1. Germline V gives CDR1 MDHEN, CDR2 SYDVKM. The CDR3 covers 14 residues. V gave up 3 bases and J gave up 3 bases; unmatched junction bases: 0. Here the CDR3 DNA reads TGTGCCAGCAGTTTGGGACAGGGTGGAAACACCATATATTTT. It codes for CASSLGQGGNTIYF.

The table lists this clone with a few counts. The chain combines TRBV2 with TRBJ2-3, with TRBD1 matching over 8 bases. CDR3 length equals 17 residues. Trimming at V came to 1 base and at J to 2 bases, leaving 8 bases not matched to a gene. CDR1 is SNHLY, CDR2 FYNNEI, per germline. CDR3 coding DNA: TGTGCCAGCAGTGAAGTCTTGGGACAGGTTTTCACAGATACGCAGTATTTT. This encodes CASSEVLGQVFTDTQYF. Based on the CDR3 plus reference TRBV2 and TRBJ2-3, the full variable domain is EPEVTQTPSHQVTQMGQEVILRCVPISNHLYFYWYRQILGQKVEFLVSFYNNEISEKSEIFDDQFSVERPDGSNFTLKIRSTKLEDSAMYFCASSEVLGQVFTDTQYFGPGTRLTVL.

This chain connects TRBV7-2 to TRBJ1-1; no reliable D call. This CDR3 spans 14 amino acids. V was clipped by 4 bases and J by 1 base, with 10 bases between them. From germline, CDR1 is SGHTA and CDR2 FQGNSA. The chain's CDR3 is CASSYGRGNTEAFF. CDR3 nucleotides: TGTGCCAGCAGCTACGGACGGGGGAACACTGAAGCTTTCTTT.

The V and J genes are TRBV11-2 and TRBJ2-5, with D perhaps matching TRBD2 (6 bases). Germline assignment: CDR1 SGHAT and CDR2 FQNNGV. Trimming stripped 5 bases from V and 8 bases from J, with 9 bases between. The CDR3 has 11 residues. CDR3 DNA: TGTGCCAGCAGCAGGGACTTTACCCAGTACTTC. Its protein is CASSRDFTQYF.

The chain carries TRBV9 and TRBJ1-1, with D possibly matching TRBD1 (6 bases). Germline V CDR1 and CDR2: SGDLS, YYNGEE. CDR3 size: 13 residues. Trimming stripped 3 bases from V and 5 bases from J, with 11 bases between. The CDR3 DNA follows: TGTGCCAGCAGCGAACAGGGTAGGACTGAAGCTTTCTTT. This encodes CASSEQGRTEAFF.

The genes are TRBV6-5 and TRBJ1-1; no firm D call. This CDR3 spans 13 amino acids. Looked up from germline, CDR1 is MNHEY and CDR2 is SVGAGI. Trimming took off 2 bases at V and 4 bases at J, with 8 bases between the two ends. The CDR3 here is CASSYRLFTEAFF. In DNA form, the CDR3 reads TGTGCCAGCAGTTACAGACTATTCACTGAAGCTTTCTTT.

This rearrangement joins TRBV7-6 to TRBJ2-2; TRBD2 agrees at 10 bases. The V and J ends lost 5 bases and 5 bases, in that order; junction bases with no gene match: 8. The CDR3 loop spans 16 amino acids. Germline CDR1 is SGHVS and CDR2 is FNYEAQ. The CDR3 sequence is CASSPLTSGLTGELFF. DNA of the CDR3: TGTGCCAGCAGCCCCTTGACTAGCGGGTTGACCGGGGAGCTGTTTTTT.

V is TRBV24-1 and J is TRBJ2-7; 8 bases match TRBD2. The CDR3 covers 12 residues. Trimming removed 3 bases from V and 10 bases from J; junction bases left unmatched: 4. Germline lookup yields CDR1 KGHDR and CDR2 SFDVKD. The CDR3 nucleotides are TGTGCCACCAGTGATGCGGGGGGCGAACAGTACTTC. It is translated as CATSDAGGEQYF.

The chain carries TRBV7-8 and TRBJ1-5; the match to TRBD1 covers 7 bases. Germline CDR1 and CDR2: SGHVS and FQNEAQ. The CDR3 is 16 residues long. Trimming took 0 bases from V and 6 from J; bases not matched to a gene: 8. CDR3 sequence (DNA): TGTGCCAGCAGCTTAGCCGAACAGGGGTTGGGTCAGCCCCAGCATTTT. This codes for CASSLAEQGLGQPQHF.

The chain couples TRBV7-6 to TRBJ1-1, with TRBD1 matching 7 bases. Per the germline V gene, CDR1 is SGHVS and CDR2 is FNYEAQ. The CDR3 totals 16 residues. V was pared by 1 base and J by 5 bases, with 10 bases of the junction left unmatched. The DNA for the CDR3 is TGTGCCAGCAGCTTAGGCCCGATGACAGGGAGTACTGAAGCTTTCTTT. It yields the protein CASSLGPMTGSTEAFF.

The rearrangement joins TRBV28 to TRBJ2-1, with D possibly being TRBD1 (5 bases). The CDR3 extends over 14 amino acids. The ends were cut back, 1 base at V and 9 bases at J, with 13 bases in the middle. Germline V gene lookup returns CDR1 MDHEN and CDR2 SYDVKM. CDR3 DNA: TGTGCCAGCAGTTTATCGAGTGTCACAGGTGAGCAGTTCTTC. It encodes CASSLSSVTGEQFF.